The source of this TCR beta chain is a study of T-cell memory formation after mild COVID-19 (dated by TCRdb to the early 2020s). Concerning the study at large: Most TCR sequence clusters were specific to one of the two donors. In a couple of donors, T-cell clones that expanded and contracted after mild COVID-19 were followed by sequencing TCRalpha and TCRbeta repertoires longitudinally. The cohort comprised two young, previously healthy adult volunteers, one female and one male.

Looking up the germline V gene (reference sequence) yields CDR1 PRHDT and CDR2 FYEKMQ. V is pruned by 5 bases and J by 8 bases, leaving 15 bases of the junction without a gene match. Measured from the cysteine to the phenylalanine, the CDR3 is 17 residues long. Here the CDR3 DNA is all that survives: 51 bases in frame from base 1. The data were produced on an Illumina NovaSeq 6000. cDNA libraries for TCRalpha and TCRbeta were prepared by 5'RACE using constant-segment primers, with sample barcodes and unique molecular identifiers added. RNA was extracted from every sample with Trizol reagent. Amplification of the libraries took two PCR steps, and the second step added a second sample barcode plus Illumina TruSeq adapters. Sequencing of the libraries was done on an Illumina NovaSeq, producing 2 x 150 bp paired-end reads. The study's own analysis went as follows. Demultiplexing of reads and collapsing into UMI-guided consensus sequences were performed with migec v1.2.7. Using mixcr v2.1.11, UMI consensuses were aligned to TRA and TRB V and J templates and then assembled into clonotypes. A clonotype was counted as expanded or contracted only when both edgeR and NoisET called the clonotype significant, with the noise models trained on biological replicates. edgeR calls used a false discovery rate-adjusted p below 0.01 and a log2 fold-change threshold of 1. PCA with hierarchical clustering of max-normalized trajectories of the 1000 most abundant clonotypes was used as exploratory dynamics analysis. Separately sequenced CD4+ and CD8+ repertoires were used to assign a CD4 or CD8 phenotype to each responding clone. Starting from the raw public reads, TCRdb applied fastp trimming at Q25, assembled clones with MiXCR and retained in-frame beta chains. CDR3 protein duplicates are merged, each entry listing the most common genes and DNA. None of the V and J calls come from the authors' own analysis; TCRdb made them. Recorded for this sample are 390,000 or so distinct CDR3 sequences; roughly 15% of them occurred a single time. About 22% of the sample lies in the top ten.

Ficoll-Paque density gradient centrifugation was used to isolate PBMCs. Points the paper makes about the study in general: Balanced CD4/CD8 phenotypes were observed for clones contracting from day 15 to 85, whereas a bias towards CD4+ was observed for a second wave of clones expanding from day 15 to 37. Contracting CD4+ clones appeared mostly in the CM and EM memory subsets, whereas CD8+ clones were enriched in EMRA. SARS-CoV-2 specificity was not confirmed for the second-wave clones peaking on day 37. The study included only a couple of mild cases, and larger cohorts that include severe cases with pre-infection samples were judged to be necessary. Some responding clones were found in pre-infection memory, which suggests that pre-existing cross-reactive memory T cells took part in the SARS-CoV-2 response.

Turning to this clonotype: No antigen is known for it. One base away there is no much larger clone; base qualities are not given.

The sequenced material came from PBMCs or a T cell subset sorted from them (not recorded which). The chain was built from TRBV13 and TRBJ2-1; TRBD1 aligns with 10 central bases. The sequence came from a man aged 18 to 35 who had mild COVID-19 (a few samples of this study predate the infection). The sample titles of this study are shuffled in the database, so cell type and time point are left out; the donor was told from shared clones. The CDR3 is CASSGRPGQGLEDEQFF. The nucleotide sequence is TGTGCCAGCAGCGGAAGACCGGGACAGGGGCTTGAGGATGAGCAGTTCTTC. With the rest looked up from the reference TRBV13 and TRBJ2-1 genes rather than sequenced, the full variable domain is AAGVIQSPRHLIKEKRETATLKCYPIPRHDTVYWYQQGPGQDPQFLISFYEKMQSDKGSIPDRFSAQQFSDYHSELNMSSLELGDSALYFCASSGRPGQGLEDEQFFGPGTRLTVL.